This T cell receptor beta chain was captured by sequencing in a study of cytomegalovirus exposure and HLA in healthy donors. In the PCR, 60 Vbeta and 13 Jbeta primers were used. Libraries were prepared by immunoSEQ multiplex PCR; TCRdb keeps only in-frame clonotypes and omits some of them. The sample has more than 95,000 clones; around 70% are singletons. The CDR3 is made up of 16 amino acids. The trim removed 4 bases at V and 4 bases at J, leaving 6 bases unmatched. CDR1 and CDR2 (germline): KGHSY, FQNENV. The genes are TRBV16 and TRBJ2-6, with 8 bases aligning to TRBD2. The source of this sequence is a woman aged 45-65 years in good health and CMV-seropositive. Source material: PBMCs. CDR3 bases: TGTGCCAGCAGCCCTTCGGGGGGGATAGGGGCCAACGTCCTGACTTTC. This encodes CASSPSGGIGANVLTF.